These 17 T cell receptor beta chains originate from one sample sequenced in a study of T cells in tuberculosis. The time point was: new active TB diagnosis, blood taken before or within 7 days of starting treatment. The assay was immunoSEQ multiplex PCR, and TCRdb's table has in-frame clones only and misses some. The table shows tens of thousands of clones, with less than 95% occurring only once. The input for sequencing was PBMCs, taken at tuberculosis diagnosis. The receptors here all came from an adult with tuberculosis.

This chain uses TRBV28 with TRBJ1-5; D uncertain. CDR1 and CDR2 (germline): MDHEN, SYDVKM. The V end lost 7 bases, the J end lost 3 bases, and 13 bases lay between the germline ends. This CDR3 spans 14 amino acids. In DNA, the CDR3 is TGTGCCAGCAATAACATTTTAGCCAATCAGCCCCAGCATTTT. Translating gives CASNNILANQPQHF.

The chain couples TRBV11-2 to TRBJ2-5; 8 bases fit TRBD2. V lost 6 bases to trimming and J lost 4 bases; unmatched junction nucleotides: 10. Germline assignment: CDR1 SGHAT and CDR2 FQNNGV. This CDR3 is 15 amino acids long. The CDR3 region is CASSQERGGRETQYF. CDR3 bases: TGTGCCAGCAGTCAGGAACGGGGGGGCAGAGAGACCCAGTACTTC. Together with reference TRBV11-2 and TRBJ2-5, the CDR3 gives the full variable domain: EAGVAQSPRYKIIEKRQSVAFWCNPISGHATLYWYQQILGQGPKLLIQFQNNGVVDDSQLPKDRFSAERLKGVDSTLKIQPAKLEDSAVYLCASSQERGGRETQYFGPGTRLLVL.

V gene TRBV7-2 combines with J gene TRBJ1-6, with D maybe TRBD1 (6 bases). The germline V gene encodes CDR1 SGHTA and CDR2 FQGNSA. The CDR3 runs 14 residues. Trimming left V 3 bases short and J 10 bases short, with 13 bases between. CDR3 DNA: TGTGCCAGCAGCTTTTCAGGGGTAGGCTCACCCCTCCACTTT. This translates into CASSFSGVGSPLHF.

The chain links TRBV5-8 to TRBJ2-1; a possible D gene is TRBD1 (5 bases). Germline CDR1 SGHTS, CDR2 YDEGEE. The CDR3 has 14 residues. Trimming cost V 4 bases and J 2 bases, with 10 bases left between them. CDR3 in DNA: TGTGCCAGCAGCGCGAGGACACCCTACAATGAGCAGTTCTTC. Translation: CASSARTPYNEQFF.

This clone appeared a single time. This sequence joins TRBV5-1 and TRBJ1-1; 10 positions agree with TRBD1. J gave up 4 bases and V 4 bases, and 7 bases lay outside the gene matches. The germline V gene has CDR1 SGHRS and CDR2 YFSETQ. The CDR3 totals 15 residues. CDR3 sequence reads: CASSGDRGWSTEAFF. The CDR3 DNA is TGCGCCAGCAGCGGGGACAGGGGTTGGAGCACTGAAGCTTTCTTT.

The chain joins TRBV2 to TRBJ1-1; 7 nucleotides align to TRBD1. Trimming took 5 bases from V and 1 from J; bases not matched to a gene: 10. This CDR3 has 16 amino acids. Per germline, CDR1 SNHLY and CDR2 FYNNEI. The CDR3 loop reads CASSHWRQGGNTEAFF. DNA of the CDR3: TGTGCCAGCAGTCATTGGCGACAGGGAGGGAACACTGAAGCTTTCTTT.

J is TRBJ1-2 and V is TRBV19, with a weak D call TRBD1 (5 bases). Germline loops: CDR1 LNHDA, CDR2 SQIVND (reference sequence). V was clipped by 5 bases and J by 3 bases, with 10 bases between them. This CDR3 has 13 residues. CDR3 bases: TGTGCCAGTAGTGCTGGGGGGGACTATGGCTACACCTTC. Translating gives CASSAGGDYGYTF.

This clone was found a few times. The chain has TRBV6-6 and TRBJ2-2, with 10 nucleotides matching TRBD1. CDR1 is MNHNY and CDR2 is SVGAGI in the germline V gene (reference sequence). V was clipped by 4 bases and J by 6 bases; unmatched bases: 8. The CDR3 is 16 residues long. CDR3 residues: CASSFPGQGRSGELFF. The CDR3 region has the DNA TGTGCCAGCAGTTTCCCGGGACAGGGGCGATCCGGGGAGCTGTTTTTT.

The V gene is TRBV7-3, the J gene TRBJ2-7; D ambiguous. The CDR3 is made up of 12 amino acids. V was shortened by 7 bases and J by 8 bases, with 15 bases between the two germline ends. Looked up from germline, CDR1 is SGHTA and CDR2 is FQGTGA. The CDR3 DNA reads as TGTGCCAGCACCAGTATTCCTGATCAGCAGTACTTC. It specifies CASTSIPDQQYF.

The chain uses TRBV6-4 and TRBJ2-3; D is unresolved. Germline CDR1 is MRHNA and CDR2 is SNTAGT. V lost 0 bases, J lost 4 bases, and 8 bases lay in between. The CDR3 is 14 amino acids. CDR3: CASSDSIGADTQYF. CDR3 DNA sequence: TGTGCCAGCAGTGACTCTATCGGTGCAGATACGCAGTATTTT.

J is TRBJ1-1 and V is TRBV9; D gene unclear. Between the trimmed V and J ends, which lost 3 bases and 5 bases, there was a span of 17 bases. Germline V gene data show CDR1 as SGDLS and CDR2 as YYNGEE. The CDR3 totals 15 residues. The CDR3 spells CASSEGRGRDTEAFF. The DNA of the CDR3 is TGTGCCAGCAGCGAGGGCCGGGGAAGGGATACTGAAGCTTTCTTT. Based on the CDR3 plus reference TRBV9 and TRBJ1-1, the full variable domain is DSGVTQTPKHLITATGQRVTLRCSPRSGDLSVYWYQQSLDQGLQFLIQYYNGEERAKGNILERFSAQQFPDLHSELNLSSLELGDSALYFCASSEGRGRDTEAFFGQGTRLTVV.

J is TRBJ2-3 and V is TRBV5-6; TRBD2 might be the D (8 bases). This CDR3 comprises 19 residues. Germline V gives CDR1 SGHDT, CDR2 YYEEEE. V gave up 2 bases and J gave up 3 bases, with 25 bases separating them. CDR3 region: CASSFRQGLAGTRTDTQYF. The CDR3 DNA follows: TGTGCCAGCAGCTTTAGACAGGGATTAGCGGGGACGCGTACAGATACGCAGTATTTT.

The genes are TRBV2 and TRBJ2-1; 7 bases are a match to TRBD2. There are 15 residues in the CDR3. V lost 1 base, J lost 8 bases, and 8 bases stayed unmatched. Germline V lookup: CDR1 SNHLY, CDR2 FYNNEI. The CDR3 coding sequence is TGTGCCAGCAGTGAAGAGTACGGGGCGGGGGATGAGCAGTTCTTC. Encoded protein: CASSEEYGAGDEQFF.

The chain employs TRBV7-2 and TRBJ2-2, with D maybe TRBD1 (5 bases). Per germline, CDR1 SGHTA and CDR2 FQGNSA. The germline V and J ends were trimmed by 4 bases and 1 base, with 7 bases remaining between them. This CDR3 contains 14 residues. DNA for the CDR3: TGTGCCAGCAGCTCGCAGGGGAACACCGGGGAGCTGTTTTTT. Translated: CASSSQGNTGELFF.

The gene calls are TRBV7-6 and TRBJ1-5, with a weak D call TRBD1 (5 bases). The germline V gene encodes CDR1 SGHVS and CDR2 FNYEAQ. The V end lost 1 base, the J end lost 7 bases, and 14 bases lay between the germline ends. The CDR3 extends over 15 amino acids. The CDR3 DNA reads TGTGCCAGCAGCTTAGTCACTGGGGCGAGGCAGCCCCAGCATTTT. Translated: CASSLVTGARQPQHF.

This chain uses TRBV28 with TRBJ2-1, with 13 bases identical to TRBD2. Looked up from germline, CDR1 is MDHEN and CDR2 is SYDVKM. The CDR3 sequence is 16 residues long. With V trimmed by 5 bases and J by 6 bases, 7 bases remained unmatched. The DNA for the CDR3 is TGTGCCAGCAGTCCCTGGACTAGCGGGGGTTTCAATGAGCAGTTCTTC. Its protein product is CASSPWTSGGFNEQFF.

The DNA for the CDR3 is TGTGCCAGCAGTCTCCACCCTCCGGGACAGCATACCATGGGTGAAAAACTGTTTTTT. This translates into CASSLHPPGQHTMGEKLFF. This chain connects TRBV27 to TRBJ1-4; 7 nucleotides agree with TRBD1. Looked up from germline, CDR1 is MNHEY and CDR2 is SMNVEV (reference sequence). Losses at the gene ends were 5 bases for V and 7 bases for J; bases not matched to a gene: 22. The CDR3 spans 19 residues.